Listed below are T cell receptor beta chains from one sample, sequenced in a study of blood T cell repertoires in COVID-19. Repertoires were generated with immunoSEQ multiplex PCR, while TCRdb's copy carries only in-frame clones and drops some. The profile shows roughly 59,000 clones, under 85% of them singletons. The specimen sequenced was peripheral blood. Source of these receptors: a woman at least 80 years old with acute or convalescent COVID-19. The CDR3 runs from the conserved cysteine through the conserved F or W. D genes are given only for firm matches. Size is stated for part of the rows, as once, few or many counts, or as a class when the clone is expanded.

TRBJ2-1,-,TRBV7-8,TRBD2,TGTGCCAGCAGCATTAGCGGGGGGGCGTTCTACAATGAGCAGTTCTTC,CASSISGGAFYNEQFF
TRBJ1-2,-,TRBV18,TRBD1,TGTGCCAGCTCACCCGGGACAGGCAAAATAGGCTACACCTTC,CASSPGTGKIGYTF
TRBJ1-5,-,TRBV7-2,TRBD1,TGTGCCAGTAACGACAGGGCAAGCAATCAGCCCCAGCATTTT,CASNDRASNQPQHF
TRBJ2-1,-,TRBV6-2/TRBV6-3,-,TGTGCCAGCAGTTACCGAGATGAGCAGTTCTTC,CASSYRDEQFF
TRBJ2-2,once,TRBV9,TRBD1,TGTGCCAGCAGCGCCTACGGGACAGGGTTTTCGAACACCGGGGAGCTGTTTTTT,CASSAYGTGFSNTGELFF
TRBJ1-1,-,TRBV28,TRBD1,TGTGCCAGCAGTTCCCGCGTGGGGACAGGGATCACTGAAGCTTTCTTT,CASSSRVGTGITEAFF
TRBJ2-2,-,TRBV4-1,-,TGCGCCAGCAGCCCTTACAGGAACACCGGGGAGCTGTTTTTT,CASSPYRNTGELFF
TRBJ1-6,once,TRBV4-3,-,TGCGCCAGCAGCCAAGACCCAGGGCCCTCTAGCTCCTATAATTCACCCCTCCACTTT,CASSQDPGPSSSYNSPLHF
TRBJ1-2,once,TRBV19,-,TGTGCCAGTAGTATACCGGTTCCCATCTATGGCTACACCTTC,CASSIPVPIYGYTF
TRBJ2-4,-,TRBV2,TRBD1,TGTGCCAGCAGTGAAAACAGGGGGTTGGGAAACATTCAGTACTTC,CASSENRGLGNIQYF
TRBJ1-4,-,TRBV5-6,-,TGTGCCAGCAGCTTGTCAGCCAAACCTAGGGGAAAAACTGTTTTT,CASSLSAKPRGKTVF
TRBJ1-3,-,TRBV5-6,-,TGTGCCAGCAGCTTGCGGGGGACTGGAAACACCATATATTTT,CASSLRGTGNTIYF
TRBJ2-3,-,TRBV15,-,TGTGCCACCAGTTTACAGGGCCCCTCCACAGATACGCAGTATTTT,CATSLQGPSTDTQYF
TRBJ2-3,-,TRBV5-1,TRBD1,TGCGCCAGCAGCTCGGGGACAGTCACAGATACGCAGTATTTT,CASSSGTVTDTQYF
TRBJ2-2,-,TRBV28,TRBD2,TGTGCCAGTCGAGCGGGGGGCCAGGGCACCGGGGAGCTGTTTTTT,CASRAGGQGTGELFF
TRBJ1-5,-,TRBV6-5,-,TGTGCCAGCAGTCCGACGGAGAATCAGCCCCAGCATTTT,CASSPTENQPQHF
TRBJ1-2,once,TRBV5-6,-,TGTGCCAGCAGCTTGATACGGGGGGATGGCTACACCTTC,CASSLIRGDGYTF
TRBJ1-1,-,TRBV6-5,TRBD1,TGTGCCAGCATCCACCCCCCACAGGGGGCGCGTAGGACTTTCTTT,CASIHPPQGARRTFF
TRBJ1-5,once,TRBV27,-,TGTGCCAGCAGTTTATCCCATCCAGGTAATCAGCCCCAGCATTTT,CASSLSHPGNQPQHF
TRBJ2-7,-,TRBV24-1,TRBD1,TGTGCCACCAGTGATCCCTCAGGGGGCAACGAGCAGTACTTC,CATSDPSGGNEQYF
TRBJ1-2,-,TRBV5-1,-,TGCGCCAGCAGCTGGACCGCGGGGGGCTACACCTTC,CASSWTAGGYTF
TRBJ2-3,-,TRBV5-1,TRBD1,TGCGCCAGCGGGGACAGGGGACGCGTAAAGGCAGATACGCAGTATTTT,CASGDRGRVKADTQYF
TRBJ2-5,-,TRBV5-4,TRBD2,TGTGCCAGCAGATCAGCGGGGGGGGAAGAGACCCAGTACTTC,CASRSAGGEETQYF
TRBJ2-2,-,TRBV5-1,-,TGCGCCAGCAGCTTCGTACAGGTTGTCACCGGGGAGCTGTTTTTT,CASSFVQVVTGELFF
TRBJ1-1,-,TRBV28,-,TGTGCCAGCAGTTTTTTCAGGTCCACTGAAGCTTTCTTT,CASSFFRSTEAFF
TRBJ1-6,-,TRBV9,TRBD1,TGTGCCAGCAGCGCCGAGGGAGGGACAGGCAATTCACCCCTCCACTTT,CASSAEGGTGNSPLHF
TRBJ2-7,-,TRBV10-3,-,TGTGCCATCAGTGAGTCACTAGACTCCTACGAGCAGTACTTC,CAISESLDSYEQYF
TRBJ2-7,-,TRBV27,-,TGTGCCAGCGGGAATTCGGAGGTCGAGCAGTACTTC,CASGNSEVEQYF
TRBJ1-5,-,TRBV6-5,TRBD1,TGTGCCAGCAGTTACACAGGGGATCAGCCCCAGCATTTT,CASSYTGDQPQHF
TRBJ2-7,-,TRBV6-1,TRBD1,TGTGCCAGCAGTGAAGCGTCTTACGGGACAGGACTCTCCTACGAGCAGTACTTC,CASSEASYGTGLSYEQYF
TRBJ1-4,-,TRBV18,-,TGTGCCAGCTCACCACCAGGCAGGGTCGGTGAAAAACTGTTTTTT,CASSPPGRVGEKLFF
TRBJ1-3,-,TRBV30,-,TGTGCCTGGACCCCCGTAGCGAGAGGAAACACCATATATTTT,CAWTPVARGNTIYF
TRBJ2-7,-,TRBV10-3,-,TGTGCCATCAGTGATTATTGGGAGATGATTTACGAGCAGTACTTC,CAISDYWEMIYEQYF
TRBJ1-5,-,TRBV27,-,TGTGCCAGCAGTATGACAGGTTGGCAGCCCCAGCATTTT,CASSMTGWQPQHF
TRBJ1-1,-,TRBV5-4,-,TGTGCCAGCAGCCCCGGGGGGGTGAACACTGAAGCTTTCTTT,CASSPGGVNTEAFF
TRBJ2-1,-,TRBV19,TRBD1,TGTGCCAGTAGTATAGATCGGACAGGGTATAGGAATGAGCAGTTCTTC,CASSIDRTGYRNEQFF
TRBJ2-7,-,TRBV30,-,TGTGCCTGGGGGACTGCCTACGAGCAGTACTTC,CAWGTAYEQYF
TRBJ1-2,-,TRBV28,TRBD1,TGTGCCAGCAGTTTAGGGACAGGGAGGGGTGGCTATGGCTACACCTTC,CASSLGTGRGGYGYTF
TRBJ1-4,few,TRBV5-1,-,TGCGCCAGCCGAGCAGGGCAGGGTGCAACTAATGAAAAACTGTTTTTT,CASRAGQGATNEKLFF
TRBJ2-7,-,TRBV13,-,TGTGCCAGCAGCTTAAATTGGGGGCGTGGGGACGAGCAGTACTTC,CASSLNWGRGDEQYF
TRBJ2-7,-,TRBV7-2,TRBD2,TGTGCCAGCAGCTTAAAAGGGACTAGCGGGAGTGCCACCTACGAGCAGTACTTC,CASSLKGTSGSATYEQYF
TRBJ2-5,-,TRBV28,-,TGTGCCAGCTCGACGATCGGTGCGGTGGAGACCCAGTACTTC,CASSTIGAVETQYF
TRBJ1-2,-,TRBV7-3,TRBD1,TGTGCCAGCAGCACCGGGGGGACAGGGAAGATCTCTGGCTACACCTTC,CASSTGGTGKISGYTF
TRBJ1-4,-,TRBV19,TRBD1,TGTGCCAGTTCCACAGGGGGGGGCGGTAATGAAAAACTGTTTTTT,CASSTGGGGNEKLFF
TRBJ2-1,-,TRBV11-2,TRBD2,TGTGCCACATCAGGACTAGCGGGAGGGTTGTTTTTCTTC,CATSGLAGGLFFF
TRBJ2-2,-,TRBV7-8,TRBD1,TGTGCCAGCAGCCGTCCTCCGAGGACAGGGGGCGGGGAGCTGTTTTTT,CASSRPPRTGGGELFF
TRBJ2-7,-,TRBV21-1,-,TGTGCCAGCAGCAAACCAATGAGGGGACTAGCGCTTGAAAGGAGCTCCTACGAGCAGTACTTC,CASSKPMRGLALERSSYEQYF
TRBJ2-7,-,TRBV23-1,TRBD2,TGCGCCAGCCGGGAGGAGACCTACGAGCAGTACTTC,CASREETYEQYF
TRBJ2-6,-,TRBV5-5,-,TGTGCCAGCAGCCGGGGGTACTGGGACGGTGGGGCCAACGTCCTGACTTTC,CASSRGYWDGGANVLTF
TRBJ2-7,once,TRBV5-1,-,TGCGCCAGCAGCTTGGGCAGGGTATCGTCCGAGCAGTACTTC,CASSLGRVSSEQYF
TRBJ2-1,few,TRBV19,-,TGTGCCAGTAGTCCCACACTAGGGAGCTCCTACAATGAGCAGTTCTTC,CASSPTLGSSYNEQFF
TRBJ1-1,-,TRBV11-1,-,TGTGCCAGCAGCGCAACCGGGACAAAAAACACTGAAGCTTTCTTT,CASSATGTKNTEAFF
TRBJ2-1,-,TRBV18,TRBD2,TGTGCCAGCTCACTCGCCGGGACTAGCGGGTACAATGAGCAGTTCTTC,CASSLAGTSGYNEQFF
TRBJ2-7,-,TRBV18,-,TGTGCCAGCTCTCCACCAGCGTCCTACGAGCAGTACTTC,CASSPPASYEQYF
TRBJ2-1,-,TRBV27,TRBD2,TGTGCCAGCAGGCTGGCGGGAGCCTCTTCGTGGGAGCAGTTCTTC,CASRLAGASSWEQFF